The TCR beta chain under discussion was sequenced for a study of cytomegalovirus exposure and HLA in healthy donors. In the case of this clone: What it recognizes is unknown.

Overall study results and limits: Reports described diagnosis of cytomegalovirus status by the classifier as highly specific and sensitive.

Germline CDR1 and CDR2: PRHDT and FYEKMQ (reference sequence). Trimming removed 0 bases at V and 7 bases at J, with 7 bases between. This CDR3 has 12 amino acids. The protocol was immunoSEQ multiplex PCR, while the TCRdb copy is restricted to in-frame clones and leaves out a portion. The data hold 150,000 to 200,000 clones, with about nine tenths observed a single time. The source material was PBMCs. This TCR derives from a man younger than 35 in good health and CMV-seropositive. The chain is built from TRBV13 and TRBJ2-7; D may be TRBD2 (5 bases). CDR3 region: CASSLGSGEQYF. The CDR3 bases are TGTGCCAGCAGCTTAGGTTCGGGAGAGCAGTACTTC.